Presented here are 11 T cell receptor beta chains from one specimen sequenced in a study of T-cell reconstitution after alpha-beta-depleted transplantation in children. A library of TCRbeta sequences, prepared with unique molecular identifiers, was generated. MiXCR, run by TCRdb on the PCR reads, gives a single entry per CDR3 protein. The top ten clones hold around 18% of a sample with 120,000 to 150,000 distinct CDR3 sequences, 8.8% of them seen once. Here the sequenced sample was PBMCs, mostly from graft donor cells, taken 180 days after TCRalphabeta/CD19-depleted stem cell transplant. Receptor source: a female patient aged 2 to 10 who had a stem cell transplant for congenital amegakaryocytic thrombocytopenia, so the T cells may come from the graft donor.

The chain uses TRBV5-6 and TRBJ2-7; 11 positions match TRBD2. This CDR3 contains 17 residues. V shed 8 bases and J 1 base; nucleotides not matched to a gene: 14. Germline-derived CDR1 and CDR2 are SGHDT and YYEEEE. The CDR3 region has the DNA TGTGCCAGGAGCCCGGGGCTAGCGGGGGGAGGGTCCTACGAGCAGTACTTC. This translates into CARSPGLAGGGSYEQYF.

This clonotype was seen at least ten times. V gene TRBV24-1 combines with J gene TRBJ2-2; D may match TRBD1 or TRBD2 (5 bases each). CDR1 is KGHDR, CDR2 SFDVKD, per germline. The CDR3 covers 15 residues. V lost 4 bases and J 0 bases, leaving 8 bases between the germline ends. CDR3 residues: CATSDGAPNTGELFF. CDR3 nucleotide sequence: TGTGCCACCAGTGACGGGGCCCCGAACACCGGGGAGCTGTTTTTT.

This clonotype was found many times. The rearrangement joins TRBV5-1 to TRBJ1-3; no reliable D call. Germline V gives CDR1 SGHRS, CDR2 YFSETQ. The CDR3 length is 14 residues. Trimming removed 4 bases from V and 2 bases from J, with 10 bases in between. CDR3 coding DNA: TGCGCCAGCAGCGATCAGGTTGCTGGAAACACCATATATTTT. This gives the protein CASSDQVAGNTIYF.

V and J are TRBV29-1 and TRBJ2-1; D might be TRBD1 (6 bases). CDR1 and CDR2 (germline): SQVTM, ANQGSEA. V lost 4 bases, J lost 4 bases, and 17 bases lay in between. There are 15 residues in the CDR3. As DNA, the CDR3 is TGCAGCGTTGTGGGAAACAGGGTGATGTACAATGAGCAGTTCTTC. Its translation: CSVVGNRVMYNEQFF.

The genes are TRBV5-1 and TRBJ2-2; D not certain. Looked up from germline, CDR1 is SGHRS and CDR2 is YFSETQ. CDR3 length: 14 amino acids. Deletions cut 0 bases from V and 6 bases from J, with 9 bases between. The CDR3 coding sequence is TGCGCCAGCAGCTTGGGGGTTCCCTCCGGGGAGCTGTTTTTT. This gives the protein CASSLGVPSGELFF.

The V and J genes are TRBV25-1 and TRBJ2-5; D remains unclear. The V gene's germline CDR1 is MGHDK and CDR2 SYGVNS. With 1 base removed from V and 2 bases from J, the gap between germline ends came to 17 bases. The CDR3 contains 17 residues. CDR3 residues: CASSELRTNENQETQYF. Here the CDR3 DNA reads TGTGCCAGCAGTGAATTAAGAACAAATGAGAATCAAGAGACCCAGTACTTC.

This clonotype was picked up many times. The rearrangement uses TRBV20-1 and TRBJ2-1, with unresolved D. The CDR3 sequence is 11 residues long. Germline lookup yields CDR1 DFQATT and CDR2 SNEGSKA (reference sequence). The V and J ends lost 3 bases and 8 bases respectively, with 8 bases between them. Here the CDR3 reads CSARVSYEQFF. The CDR3 coding sequence is TGCAGTGCTAGGGTTTCTTATGAGCAGTTCTTC.

This clonotype was seen ten or more times. The chain employs TRBV18 and TRBJ2-7; no clear D gene. Per the germline V gene, CDR1 is KGHSH and CDR2 is LQKENI. This CDR3 region has 13 residues. Trimming stripped 3 bases from V and 3 bases from J, with 9 bases between. CDR3 nucleotides: TGTGCCAGCTCACCGGGGTCAGGCTACGAGCAGTACTTC. Translation: CASSPGSGYEQYF.

The table lists this clonotype with many counts. The chain is built from TRBV4-1 and TRBJ2-1, with D perhaps assigned TRBD1 or TRBD2 (5 bases each). In germline, CDR1 is MGHRA, CDR2 YSYEKL. The germline V and J ends were trimmed by 1 base and 8 bases, with 15 bases remaining between them. The CDR3 covers 15 residues. The CDR3 DNA is TGCGCCAGCAGCCAAGCGTGGGGGAGAGGATATGAGCAGTTCTTC. It encodes CASSQAWGRGYEQFF.

There are many counts of this clonotype. The chain links TRBV29-1 to TRBJ1-2; no reliable D call. Germline V CDR1 and CDR2: SQVTM, ANQGSEA. The CDR3 runs 12 residues. Deletions cut 3 bases from V and 7 bases from J, with 12 bases between. CDR3 nucleotide sequence: TGCAGCGTTGAGGACCCCTTTGTTGGCTACACCTTC. Translated, it gives CSVEDPFVGYTF.

The table lists this clonotype with many counts. The chain employs TRBV20-1 and TRBJ2-7, with TRBD1 matching over 8 bases. Germline loops: CDR1 DFQATT, CDR2 SNEGSKA (reference sequence). This CDR3 comprises 13 residues. J lost 7 bases, V lost 5 bases, and 10 bases had no gene match. The CDR3 protein is CSAEGTGGREQYF. The CDR3, as DNA: TGCAGTGCTGAAGGGACAGGAGGGAGGGAGCAGTACTTC.